The 8 T cell receptor beta chains below all came from one sample that was sequenced in a study of T-cell reconstitution after alpha-beta-depleted transplantation in children. Preparing the TCRbeta library involved the use of unique molecular identifiers. TCRdb processed the PCR reads anew with MiXCR; each CDR3 protein has one entry. The sample includes under 300,000 distinct CDR3 sequences, about 8.8% seen only once; the top ten take approximately 5%. Here the sequenced sample was PBMCs from the stem cell graft donor, taken from the stem cell graft. The receptors originated from a human donor who donated a stem cell graft to a child with SCID.

The table lists this clonotype with many counts. This rearrangement joins TRBV10-3 to TRBJ1-2; TRBD1 is a possible D gene (6 bases). This CDR3 is built from 15 residues. Germline CDR1 and CDR2: ENHRY and SYGVKD. The ends were cut back, 2 bases at V and 6 bases at J, with 16 bases in the middle. CDR3 coding DNA: TGTGCCATCAGTGAGCCCCCAACAGGGTTTAATGGCTACACCTTC. This codes for CAISEPPTGFNGYTF.

Ten or more counts support this clonotype. The chain is built from TRBV12-3 or TRBV12-4 and TRBJ1-1; TRBD1 matches 10 bases. Germline trimming cut 7 bases from V and 11 bases from J; bases unmatched to any gene: 10. This CDR3 comprises 13 residues. The CDR3 protein is CASTTRDRGAAFF. CDR3 nucleotides: TGTGCCAGCACCACTAGGGACAGGGGAGCGGCTTTCTTT.

This clonotype was observed many times. The chain is built from TRBV3-1 and TRBJ1-1; 7 bases align to TRBD1. The CDR3 extends over 13 amino acids. Trimming took 8 bases from V and 2 from J; bases not matched to a gene: 5. Looked up from germline, CDR1 is LGHDT and CDR2 is YNNKEL (reference sequence). The CDR3 reads CASGRQGNTEAFF. The CDR3 DNA reads as TGTGCCAGCGGAAGACAGGGTAACACTGAAGCTTTCTTT.

This clonotype was seen repeatedly, ten times or more. The chain uses TRBV15 and TRBJ2-1, with D possibly matching TRBD1 (5 bases). Trimming shortened V by 0 bases and J by 1 base, and 10 bases separated the two germline ends. The CDR3 consists of 16 residues. Germline V gene lookup returns CDR1 LNHNV and CDR2 YYDKDF (reference sequence). The CDR3 DNA is TGTGCCACCAGCAGAGATTTTCCAGGGTCCTACAATGAGCAGTTCTTC. Protein: CATSRDFPGSYNEQFF. Together with reference TRBV15 and TRBJ2-1, the CDR3 gives the full variable domain: DAMVIQNPRYQVTQFGKPVTLSCSQTLNHNVMYWYQQKSSQAPKLLFHYYDKDFNNEADTPDNFQSRRPNTSFCFLDIRSPGLGDTAMYLCATSRDFPGSYNEQFFGPGTRLTVL.

This clonotype has ten or more counts. V is TRBV7-2 and J is TRBJ2-5; TRBD1 matches 7 bases. Losses at the gene ends were 5 bases for V and 2 bases for J; bases not matched to a gene: 11. This CDR3 comprises 16 residues. Germline V gene lookup returns CDR1 SGHTA and CDR2 FQGNSA. The CDR3 DNA sequence: TGTGCCAGCAGCCCCCGGTCAGGACAGGTACAAGAGACCCAGTACTTC. The encoded protein is CASSPRSGQVQETQYF.

This clonotype was seen repeatedly, ten times or more. The chain combines TRBV3-1 with TRBJ2-7, with D perhaps TRBD2 (5 bases). V was trimmed by 4 bases and J by 7 bases, leaving 14 bases between them. The CDR3 has 13 residues. Germline CDR1 LGHDT, CDR2 YNNKEL (reference sequence). CDR3: CASSRDLAREQYF. CDR3 nucleotides: TGTGCCAGCAGCCGGGATTTAGCGCGAGAGCAGTACTTC.

CDR3 residues: CASSHPTRVGGYTF. The CDR3 DNA sequence: TGTGCCAGCAGCCACCCTACCAGGGTGGGTGGCTACACCTTC. The V and J genes are TRBV3-1 and TRBJ1-2; D perhaps matches TRBD1 (5 bases). The CDR3 covers 14 residues. Germline CDR1 is LGHDT and CDR2 is YNNKEL (reference sequence). V shed 3 bases and J shed 7 bases, with 15 bases lying between them.

This clonotype was counted only a few times. This chain connects TRBV7-8 to TRBJ1-5, with TRBD1 matching 11 bases. The CDR3 extends over 16 amino acids. Trimming cost V 5 bases and J 4 bases; bases outside gene matches: 7. Germline-derived CDR1 and CDR2 are SGHVS and FQNEAQ. CDR3 loop: CASSRDRGTYNQPQHF. The CDR3 DNA reads TGTGCCAGCAGCCGGGACAGGGGGACCTATAATCAGCCCCAGCATTTT.